The present entry profiles one T cell receptor beta chain with its context. This sample stems from a study of blood T cell repertoires in COVID-19. Repertoires were generated with immunoSEQ multiplex PCR, while TCRdb's copy carries only in-frame clones and drops some. Of about 140,000 clones listed, roughly 84% are singletons. The CDR3 covers 17 residues. Looked up from germline, CDR1 is LGHDT and CDR2 is YNNKEL (reference sequence). V lost 1 base to trimming and J lost 4 bases; unmatched junction nucleotides: 7. This receptor was obtained from a human donor in a cohort sampled during active COVID-19. This rearrangement joins TRBV3-1 (or the pseudogene TRBV3-2) to TRBJ2-1; 10 bases agree with TRBD1. Sequenced material: peripheral blood. The CDR3 reads CASSQGTPGQGYNEQFF. The CDR3 region has the DNA TGTGCCAGCAGCCAAGGAACCCCGGGACAGGGGTACAATGAGCAGTTCTTC.